This T cell receptor beta chain was profiled in a study of blood T cell repertoires in COVID-19. Turning to the study itself: PBMCs, B-cell-depleted T cells, or T cells were the source of the cDNA or gDNA that made up the material.

This clone has a count of ten or more. The CDR3 loop spans 15 amino acids. Trimming cost V 6 bases and J 0 bases, with 15 bases left between them. Per germline, CDR1 MNHEY and CDR2 SVGEGT. Here immunoSEQ multiplex PCR was the method, and the copy in TCRdb shows in-frame clones only, minus some. Of 200,000 or so clones listed, around 79% are singletons. The chain carries TRBV6-2 or TRBV6-3 and TRBJ2-7; no definite D call. The sample comprised peripheral blood. The receptor's source is a man aged 60 to 75 with active or convalescent COVID-19. CDR3 sequence: CASRPNSLTSYEQYF. For the CDR3, the DNA is TGTGCCAGCAGGCCTAACAGTTTAACCTCCTACGAGCAGTACTTC.